These T cell receptor beta chains were read from a single sample in a study of tumor and adjacent non-tumor tissue in lung cancer. Each CDR3 protein is one row after TCRdb ran MiXCR on the multiplex PCR reads. The sample holds approximately 90,000 distinct CDR3 sequences, around 64% seen once. The sequencing sample was made of lung tumor tissue. The origin of the receptors is a man in his 60s with non-small cell lung cancer. The CDR3 runs from the conserved cysteine through the conserved F or W. D genes are given only for firm matches. Clone size is not always given. Where it is, it says once, few, many or a class for expanded clones.

cdr3_aa: CASSQEGASGSEEQYF; cdr3_nt: TGCGCCAGTAGCCAAGAAGGGGCTAGCGGGAGCGAGGAGCAGTACTTC; clone_size: NA; v_call: TRBV4-1; cdr3_length: 16; d_call: TRBD2; j_call: TRBJ2-7
cdr3_aa: CASSDMGLALETQHF; cdr3_nt: TGCGCCAGCTCGGATATGGGACTAGCGTTAGAGACCCAGCACTTC; clone_size: NA; v_call: TRBV12-3/TRBV12-4; cdr3_length: 15; d_call: TRBD2; j_call: TRBJ2-5
cdr3_aa: CSVVLPQRANTGELFF; cdr3_nt: TGCAGCGTTGTTCTGCCCCAGAGGGCGAACACCGGGGAGCTGTTTTTT; clone_size: many; v_call: TRBV29-1; cdr3_length: 16; d_call: NA; j_call: TRBJ2-2
cdr3_aa: CSAQSDTDTQYF; cdr3_nt: TGCAGTGCTCAATCCGACACAGATACGCAGTATTTT; clone_size: many; v_call: TRBV20-1; cdr3_length: 12; d_call: NA; j_call: TRBJ2-3
cdr3_aa: CVSSEAWTGDGETQYF; cdr3_nt: TGCGTCAGCAGTGAAGCGTGGACAGGGGACGGGGAGACCCAGTACTTC; clone_size: few; v_call: TRBV6-1; cdr3_length: 16; d_call: TRBD1; j_call: TRBJ2-5
cdr3_aa: CASNDRGSIQPQHF; cdr3_nt: TGTGCCAGCAACGACAGGGGTTCCATTCAGCCCCAGCATTTT; clone_size: NA; v_call: TRBV6-6; cdr3_length: 14; d_call: TRBD1; j_call: TRBJ1-5
cdr3_aa: CNLEGSFSNYGYTF; cdr3_nt: TGCAACCTTGAGGGCAGTTTTTCTAACTATGGCTACACCTTC; clone_size: NA; v_call: TRBV29-1; cdr3_length: 14; d_call: NA; j_call: TRBJ1-2
cdr3_aa: CASSQQGSEAGVLTF; cdr3_nt: TGTGCCAGCAGCCAACAGGGTTCTGAGGCCGGCGTCCTGACTTTC; clone_size: NA; v_call: TRBV11-3; cdr3_length: 15; d_call: NA; j_call: TRBJ2-6
cdr3_aa: CASSFLEENTGELFF; cdr3_nt: TGTGCCAGCAGTTTTCTAGAGGAGAACACCGGGGAGCTGTTTTTT; clone_size: many; v_call: TRBV28; cdr3_length: 15; d_call: NA; j_call: TRBJ2-2
cdr3_aa: CASSVAGVFSEANVLTF; cdr3_nt: TGTGCCAGCAGTGTGGCGGGGGTATTCTCTGAGGCCAACGTCCTGACTTTC; clone_size: NA; v_call: TRBV6-5; cdr3_length: 17; d_call: TRBD2; j_call: TRBJ2-6
cdr3_aa: CAGGGEASGITDTQYF; cdr3_nt: TGTGCTGGGGGGGGTGAGGCTAGCGGAATCACAGATACGCAGTATTTT; clone_size: NA; v_call: TRBV2; cdr3_length: 16; d_call: TRBD2; j_call: TRBJ2-3
cdr3_aa: CASTTGQNTQYF; cdr3_nt: TGTGCCAGCACCACGGGTCAGAATACGCAGTATTTT; clone_size: medium-sized; v_call: TRBV11-3; cdr3_length: 12; d_call: NA; j_call: TRBJ2-3
cdr3_aa: CASSIASYYNEQLF; cdr3_nt: TGTGCCAGCAGCATAGCGTCTTACTACAATGAGCAGCTCTTC; clone_size: NA; v_call: TRBV11-1; cdr3_length: 14; d_call: NA; j_call: TRBJ2-1
cdr3_aa: CASKDTESFF; cdr3_nt: TGTGCCAGCAAGGATACTGAATCTTTCTTT; clone_size: NA; v_call: TRBV28; cdr3_length: 10; d_call: NA; j_call: TRBJ1-1
cdr3_aa: CSASGDRGREGLFF; cdr3_nt: TGCAGTGCTTCCGGGGACAGGGGGCGCGAAGGGCTGTTTTTT; clone_size: many; v_call: TRBV20-1; cdr3_length: 14; d_call: TRBD1; j_call: TRBJ1-4
cdr3_aa: CASSPVLGANEQFF; cdr3_nt: TGTGCCAGCAGCCCCGTCTTAGGAGCGAATGAGCAGTTCTTC; clone_size: many; v_call: TRBV7-9; cdr3_length: 14; d_call: NA; j_call: TRBJ2-1
cdr3_aa: CASKGTTTGKLFF; cdr3_nt: TGTGCCAGCAAGGGGACAACCACCGGGAAGCTGTTTTTT; clone_size: NA; v_call: TRBV11-1; cdr3_length: 13; d_call: NA; j_call: TRBJ2-2
cdr3_aa: CASRGLAGPTGELFF; cdr3_nt: TGTGCCAGCAGGGGACTAGCGGGGCCCACTGGGGAGCTGTTTTTT; clone_size: once; v_call: TRBV12-3/TRBV12-4; cdr3_length: 15; d_call: TRBD2; j_call: TRBJ2-2
cdr3_aa: CASSEASHNEQFF; cdr3_nt: TGTGCCAGCAGTGAAGCTAGCCACAATGAGCAGTTCTTC; clone_size: few; v_call: TRBV6-1; cdr3_length: 13; d_call: NA; j_call: TRBJ2-1